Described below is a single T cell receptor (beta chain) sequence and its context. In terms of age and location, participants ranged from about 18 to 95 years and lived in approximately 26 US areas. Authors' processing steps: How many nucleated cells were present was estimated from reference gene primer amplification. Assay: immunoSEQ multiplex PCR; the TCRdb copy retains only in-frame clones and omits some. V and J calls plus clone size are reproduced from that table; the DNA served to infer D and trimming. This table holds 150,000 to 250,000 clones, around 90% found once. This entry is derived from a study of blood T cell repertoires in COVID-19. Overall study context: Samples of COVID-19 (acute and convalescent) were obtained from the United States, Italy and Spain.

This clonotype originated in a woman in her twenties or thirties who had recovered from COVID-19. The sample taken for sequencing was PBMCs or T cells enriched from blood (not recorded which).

Written as DNA, the CDR3 is TGTGCCAGCAGCCCCGATCCCGACAGAACCTATGGCTACACCTTC. Protein product: CASSPDPDRTYGYTF. The chain links TRBV7-9 to TRBJ1-2, with D perhaps TRBD1 (5 bases). This CDR3 comprises 15 residues. The V end lost 5 bases, the J end lost 4 bases, and 17 bases lay between the germline ends. Per the germline V gene, CDR1 is SEHNR and CDR2 is FQNEAQ (reference sequence).